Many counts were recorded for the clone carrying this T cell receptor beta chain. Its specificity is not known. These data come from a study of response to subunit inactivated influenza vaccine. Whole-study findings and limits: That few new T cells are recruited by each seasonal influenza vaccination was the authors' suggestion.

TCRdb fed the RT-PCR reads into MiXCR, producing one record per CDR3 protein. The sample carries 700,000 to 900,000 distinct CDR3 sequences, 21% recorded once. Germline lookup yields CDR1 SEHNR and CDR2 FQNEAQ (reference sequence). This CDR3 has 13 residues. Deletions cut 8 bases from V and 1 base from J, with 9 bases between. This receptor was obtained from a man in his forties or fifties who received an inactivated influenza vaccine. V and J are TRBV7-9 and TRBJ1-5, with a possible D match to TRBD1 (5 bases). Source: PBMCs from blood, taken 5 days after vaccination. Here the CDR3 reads CASRGGSNQPQHF. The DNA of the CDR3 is TGTGCCAGCCGGGGGGGGAGCAATCAGCCCCAGCATTTT.